This entry lists 20 T cell receptor beta chains sequenced from one sample in a study of shared clonotypes between healthy human individuals (dated by TCRdb to about 2020). To prepare the library, the immunoSEQ multiplex PCR assay was applied. TCRdb took this table from immuneACCESS and kept in-frame rearrangements with V and J called. Such tables lack part of the clones; where checked against another copy, unresolved V genes explain under half of the gap, and the rest is unexplained. The sample includes approximately 500,000 clones, with about 72% observed a single time. Around 13% of the sample comes from the top ten. Sequenced sample: PBMCs. These receptors were obtained from a woman aged 40 to 50 in good health. Some clones in this sample may be carry-over from other donors' samples.

Concerning this clone: A far larger clone is just one base off, so this is likely a read error. The chain links TRBV7-9 to TRBJ2-7; no clear D. TRBJ2-1 matches the DNA end more closely, so the J call is doubtful. This CDR3 is built from 15 residues. Germline V gives CDR1 SEHNR, CDR2 FQNEAQ (reference sequence). The CDR3 nucleotides read TGTACCAGCAGCTTAGTTCCAGAGGCCTACAATGAGCAGTTCTTC. This codes for CTSSLVPEAYNEQFF.

The table lists this clone with a few counts. The chain links TRBV5-4 to TRBJ2-5; the match to TRBD2 covers 12 bases. The V gene's germline CDR1 is SGHNT and CDR2 YYREEE (reference sequence). J was trimmed by 4 bases and V by 2 bases; bases with no gene match: 6. This CDR3 region has 16 residues. The CDR3 spells CASSFPSGRAGETQYF. The CDR3, as DNA: TGTGCCAGCAGCTTTCCTAGCGGGAGGGCCGGAGAGACCCAGTACTTC.

This chain uses TRBV28 with TRBJ2-1; TRBD2 is a possible D gene (6 bases). V was pared by 2 bases and J by 9 bases, with 26 bases between. Germline CDR1 and CDR2: MDHEN and SYDVKM. There are 18 residues in the CDR3. The CDR3 here is CASSLAPGGERTPGEQFF. In DNA, the CDR3 is TGTGCCAGCAGTTTAGCCCCCGGGGGAGAGCGGACCCCGGGTGAGCAGTTCTTC.

This clone appeared once. The chain employs TRBV9 and TRBJ2-1; D perhaps matches TRBD1 (6 bases). CDR1 and CDR2 (germline): SGDLS, YYNGEE. There are 14 residues in the CDR3. Trimming stripped 0 bases from V and 9 bases from J, with 13 bases between. Written as DNA, the CDR3 is TGTGCCAGCAGCGTAGAAGCAGGGGAACGTGAGCAGTTCTTC. Translated: CASSVEAGEREQFF.

This chain links TRBV10-3 with TRBJ1-1; 8 bases are a match to TRBD1. Germline V gene sequence: CDR1 ENHRY, CDR2 SYGVKD. J gave up 4 bases and V 8 bases, and 18 bases lay outside the gene matches. The CDR3 has 17 residues. The CDR3 DNA reads TGTGCCATCGCAGACGGGACAGGTCGACCTCGAGGCACTGAAGCTTTCTTT. Amino acid sequence: CAIADGTGRPRGTEAFF.

This sequence joins TRBV7-9 and TRBJ2-1, with TRBD2 identical over 7 bases. V lost 4 bases, J lost 0 bases, and 6 bases stayed unmatched. The CDR3 length is 16 residues. Germline V gene data show CDR1 as SEHNR and CDR2 as FQNEAQ (reference sequence). The CDR3 spells CASSSLAGRSYNEQFF. The CDR3 coding sequence is TGTGCCAGCAGCTCCTTAGCGGGTCGCTCCTACAATGAGCAGTTCTTC.

The CDR3 DNA reads TGCGCCAGCAGCTTGGATGGCTCACGACTCGAAAAACTGTTTTTT. Protein sequence: CASSLDGSRLEKLFF. This chain links TRBV5-1 with TRBJ1-4; D remains ambiguous. This CDR3 has 15 residues. Trimming removed 0 bases at V and 8 bases at J, with 14 bases between. CDR1 is SGHRS, CDR2 YFSETQ, per germline.

This clone was found many times. The rearrangement uses TRBV14 and TRBJ1-1; the D gene is possibly TRBD1 (6 bases). V gave up 1 base and J gave up 1 base, with 25 bases separating them. The CDR3 spans 20 residues. Germline CDR1 is SGHDN and CDR2 is FVKESK. CDR3 residues: CASSQGPFFSDRKPNTEAFF. CDR3 in DNA: TGTGCCAGCAGCCAAGGTCCGTTTTTCTCGGACAGAAAACCGAACACTGAAGCTTTCTTT.

The chain links TRBV19 to TRBJ1-2; D may be TRBD1 (5 bases). The V end was cut by 7 bases, the J end by 2 bases, with 11 bases between. The CDR3 sequence is 13 residues long. From germline, CDR1 is LNHDA and CDR2 SQIVND (reference sequence). In DNA, the CDR3 is TGTGCCAGTAACGACAGATACAACTATGGCTACACCTTC. This codes for CASNDRYNYGYTF.

J is TRBJ2-5 and V is TRBV28, with 7 bases that match TRBD2. The CDR3 extends over 14 amino acids. After removal of 3 bases from V and 2 bases from J, the junction contained 3 bases not matched to a gene. The germline V gene encodes CDR1 MDHEN and CDR2 SYDVKM. Here the CDR3 DNA reads TGTGCCAGCAGTTTCCTAGCGGCTCAAGAGACCCAGTACTTC. Amino acids: CASSFLAAQETQYF.

The chain combines TRBV27 with TRBJ1-3; D is possibly TRBD1 (6 bases). Germline V gene lookup returns CDR1 MNHEY and CDR2 SMNVEV (reference sequence). The CDR3 is 13 residues long. Trimming stripped 5 bases from V and 2 bases from J, with 7 bases between. Written as DNA, the CDR3 is TGTGCCAGCAGTAGGGGGGCTGGAAACACCATATATTTT. Its protein product is CASSRGAGNTIYF.

This clone was seen only a few times. The chain uses TRBV7-8 and TRBJ2-5; 8 bases line up with TRBD1. The V and J ends lost 0 bases and 2 bases, in that order; junction bases with no gene match: 8. The CDR3 runs 17 residues. Per germline, CDR1 SGHVS and CDR2 FQNEAQ. The CDR3, as DNA: TGTGCCAGCAGCTTAGCGAGGACAGGGCTTCAACAAGAGACCCAGTACTTC. Translation: CASSLARTGLQQETQYF. The complete variable domain, with remaining parts taken from reference TRBV7-8 and TRBJ2-5, reads GAGVSQSPRYKVAKRGQDVALRCDPISGHVSLFWYQQALGQGPEFLTYFQNEAQLDKSGLPSDRFFAERPEGSVSTLKIQRTQQEDSAVYLCASSLARTGLQQETQYFGPGTRLLVL.

Comment on this clone: A far larger clone is one base from this, pointing to a likely read error. The chain joins TRBV30 to TRBJ1-5; D is perhaps TRBD1 (6 bases). From germline, CDR1 is GTSNPN and CDR2 SVGIG (reference sequence). CDR3 length: 14 residues. The DNA for the CDR3 is TGTGCCTGGCCTCCGGGACATAGCAATCAGCCCCGGCATTTT. Its protein product is CAWPPGHSNQPRHF.

The V call is TRBV4-3, the J call TRBJ2-2, with 11 positions matching TRBD2. The CDR3 loop spans 17 amino acids. V lost 1 base to trimming and J lost 5 bases; unmatched junction nucleotides: 6. Germline-derived CDR1 and CDR2 are LGHNA and YSLEER. The CDR3 sequence: CASSQGTRTSGTGELFF. The CDR3 bases are TGCGCCAGCAGCCAAGGTACCCGGACTAGCGGGACCGGGGAGCTGTTTTTT.

The V and J genes are TRBV9 and TRBJ1-2; 8 bases are a match to TRBD1. This CDR3 has 14 amino acids. Unmatched junction bases numbered 6, after V lost 0 bases and J lost 8 bases. CDR1 and CDR2 from the germline V gene are SGDLS and YYNGEE. In DNA, the CDR3 is TGTGCCAGCAGCGTAGCCTTAGCAGGGGGCGGCTACACCTTC. Its protein product is CASSVALAGGGYTF.

This clone was seen a few times. The J gene is TRBJ1-1, the V gene TRBV7-9; tentative D call: TRBD1 (5 bases). Germline CDR1 SEHNR, CDR2 FQNEAQ (reference sequence). The CDR3 loop spans 14 amino acids. Trimming left V 10 bases short and J 1 base short, with 16 bases between. The DNA of the CDR3 is TGTGCCACCCTTTTAGGTAGGGGGAACACTGAAGCTTTCTTT. Translating it yields CATLLGRGNTEAFF.

Concerning this clone: The sample carries other DNA sequences with the same CDR3. The V call is TRBV4-1, the J call TRBJ2-3, with D possibly being TRBD2 (6 bases). This CDR3 has 14 residues. The V gene's germline CDR1 is MGHRA and CDR2 YSYEKL. V lost 3 bases and J lost 3, with 10 bases in between. The CDR3: CASSHPSGTDTQYF. The CDR3 DNA sequence: TGCGCCAGCAGCCACCCAAGCGGGACAGATACGCAGTATTTT.

The chain uses TRBV11-2 and TRBJ2-5; D may correspond to TRBD1 or TRBD2 (5 bases each). The CDR3 has 16 residues. The germline V gene has CDR1 SGHAT and CDR2 FQNNGV. Trimming shortened V by 0 bases and J by 5 bases, and 16 bases separated the two germline ends. CDR3: CASSLDHEGWGETQYF. In DNA, the CDR3 is TGTGCCAGCAGCTTAGATCATGAGGGCTGGGGGGAGACCCAGTACTTC.

A single count supports this clone. V gene TRBV10-3 combines with J gene TRBJ2-1; the match to TRBD2 covers 13 bases. Germline V CDR1 and CDR2: ENHRY, SYGVKD. The length of the CDR3 is 17 residues. Trimming removed 3 bases from V and 7 bases from J; junction bases left unmatched: 9. The chain's CDR3 is CAISDPPGLAGRNEQFF. CDR3 in DNA: TGTGCCATCAGTGACCCGCCGGGACTAGCGGGACGGAATGAGCAGTTCTTC.

This clone was found once. The chain has TRBV6-5 and TRBJ2-1; 13 positions match TRBD2. This CDR3 contains 14 residues. J was trimmed by 15 bases and V by 6 bases; bases with no gene match: 11. Germline loops: CDR1 MNHEY, CDR2 SVGAGI. The DNA for the CDR3 is TGTGCCAGCAGACCCGGACTAGCGGGAGTTTTGTGGTTCTTC. Amino acid sequence: CASRPGLAGVLWFF.